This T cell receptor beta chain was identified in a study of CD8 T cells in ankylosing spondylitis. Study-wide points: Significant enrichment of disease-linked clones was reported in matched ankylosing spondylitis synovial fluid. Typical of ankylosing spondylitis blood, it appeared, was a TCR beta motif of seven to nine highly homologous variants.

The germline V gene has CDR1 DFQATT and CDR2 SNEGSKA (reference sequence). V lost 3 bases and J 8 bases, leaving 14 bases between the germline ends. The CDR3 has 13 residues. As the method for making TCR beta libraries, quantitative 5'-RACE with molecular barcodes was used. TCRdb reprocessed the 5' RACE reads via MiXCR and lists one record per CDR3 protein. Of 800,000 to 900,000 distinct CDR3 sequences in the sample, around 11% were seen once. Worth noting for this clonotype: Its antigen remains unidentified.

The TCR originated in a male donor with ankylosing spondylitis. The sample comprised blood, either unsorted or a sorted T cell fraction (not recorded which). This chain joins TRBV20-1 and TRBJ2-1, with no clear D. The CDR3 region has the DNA TGCAGTGCTAGCTACAATACGGCGGATGAGCAGTTCTTC. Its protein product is CSASYNTADEQFF.